The rows below give T cell receptor beta chains drawn from one sample of a study of T-cell reconstitution after alpha-beta-depleted transplantation in children. A single record per CDR3 protein comes from TCRdb applying MiXCR to the PCR reads. The sample has about 400,000 distinct CDR3 sequences, 20% seen once. The sample consisted of PBMCs from the stem cell graft donor, taken from the stem cell graft. These receptors were taken from a human donor who donated a stem cell graft to a child with acute myeloid leukemia. CDR3s include the opening cysteine and the closing phenylalanine or tryptophan. Each record gives: J gene, D gene, V gene, clone size, CDR3 DNA, CDR3 protein. The D gene is left open where the match is weak. Not every row has a clone size; where given, it reads once, few, many or a size class.

TRBJ2-1	TRBD2	TRBV6-5	many	TGTGCCAGCAGTTATTCTAGCGGGAGTGGCCACAATGAGCAGTTCTTC	CASSYSSGSGHNEQFF
TRBJ2-7	-	TRBV27	-	TGTGCCAGCCGGGTAGGAGGGGGGACCTACGAGCAGTACTTC	CASRVGGGTYEQYF
TRBJ1-1	TRBD1	TRBV9	few	TGTGCCAGCAGCGTAGGGACCCCGGGACAGGGCCCCTTGGGCACTGAAGCTTTCTTT	CASSVGTPGQGPLGTEAFF
TRBJ2-7	-	TRBV5-1	-	TGCGCCAGCAGCTTGGTTGTAGGGACGGATGAGCAGTACTTC	CASSLVVGTDEQYF
TRBJ2-1	TRBD2	TRBV29-1	few	TGCAGCGTTGAAGCAGCCATAGCGGGAGGGAGCGCCTACAATGAGCAGTTCTTC	CSVEAAIAGGSAYNEQFF
TRBJ2-6	-	TRBV28	few	TGTGCCAGTAGTTCGGGGGTCTCTGGGGCCAACGTCCTGACTTTC	CASSSGVSGANVLTF
TRBJ2-7	-	TRBV20-1	many	TGCAGTGCAAACCCAACAGGAGCCTACGAGCAGTACTTC	CSANPTGAYEQYF
TRBJ2-5	TRBD2	TRBV6-2/TRBV6-3	-	TGTGCCAGCAGTTACCCGGGACTAGCGGGAGAGACCCAGTACTTC	CASSYPGLAGETQYF
TRBJ1-5	TRBD1	TRBV29-1	many	TGCAGCGCAATGGGGGAGGGGGCAGGAGATCAGCCCCAGCATTTT	CSAMGEGAGDQPQHF
TRBJ1-4	TRBD1	TRBV20-1	few	TGCAGTGCCAAGGGACAGGGGAATGAAAAACTGTTTTTT	CSAKGQGNEKLFF
TRBJ2-5	-	TRBV12-3/TRBV12-4	few	TGTGCCAGCAGTTTAAGAACCCAAGAGACCCAGTACTTC	CASSLRTQETQYF
TRBJ2-3	TRBD1	TRBV5-1	many	TGCGCCAGCAGCGCAGGACAGGGGAGGACAGATACGCAGTATTTT	CASSAGQGRTDTQYF
TRBJ1-1	-	TRBV7-2	few	TGTGCCAGCAGCCGGACCTGGGGGACTGAAGCTTTCTTT	CASSRTWGTEAFF
TRBJ2-7	TRBD2	TRBV5-4	-	TGTGCCAGCAGCTCCCGACTAGCGGGAGCCAATTCGGGACCTTCCTACGAGCAGTACTTC	CASSSRLAGANSGPSYEQYF
TRBJ2-7	TRBD2	TRBV4-1	-	TGCGCCAGCAGCCAAGGGGACGCTAGCGGGTACGAGCAGTACTTC	CASSQGDASGYEQYF
TRBJ1-5	TRBD1	TRBV28	few	TGTGCCAGCAGTTTAGACAGGGCTATCAATCAGCCCCAGCATTTT	CASSLDRAINQPQHF
TRBJ2-5	-	TRBV12-3/TRBV12-4	few	TGTGCCAGCCATGCCTCGGGTCACCAAGAGACCCAGTACTTC	CASHASGHQETQYF
TRBJ2-3	-	TRBV5-1	-	TGCGCCAGCAGCCCCAGACCGCAGGCTCTCACAGATACGCAGTATTTT	CASSPRPQALTDTQYF
TRBJ2-3	-	TRBV4-3	once	TGCGCCAGCAGCCAGCAAAGTTTCGGAGATACGCAGTATTTT	CASSQQSFGDTQYF
TRBJ2-5	-	TRBV12-3/TRBV12-4	few	TGTGCCAGCAGTTTAGCGAGAGGGGAAGAGACCCAGTACTTC	CASSLARGEETQYF
TRBJ1-1	-	TRBV15	few	TGTGCCACCAGCCGGGTAAGGGCTGAAGCTTTCTTT	CATSRVRAEAFF
TRBJ2-7	TRBD1	TRBV6-2/TRBV6-3	-	TGTGCCAGCAGTTACAGGGGCCTAGACCGGGACAGAAATTACGAGCAGTACTTC	CASSYRGLDRDRNYEQYF
TRBJ1-1	TRBD1	TRBV6-2/TRBV6-3	-	TGTGCCAGCAGGCCCGGCCGGGACAGGGGGATTGTTTTCTTT	CASRPGRDRGIVFF